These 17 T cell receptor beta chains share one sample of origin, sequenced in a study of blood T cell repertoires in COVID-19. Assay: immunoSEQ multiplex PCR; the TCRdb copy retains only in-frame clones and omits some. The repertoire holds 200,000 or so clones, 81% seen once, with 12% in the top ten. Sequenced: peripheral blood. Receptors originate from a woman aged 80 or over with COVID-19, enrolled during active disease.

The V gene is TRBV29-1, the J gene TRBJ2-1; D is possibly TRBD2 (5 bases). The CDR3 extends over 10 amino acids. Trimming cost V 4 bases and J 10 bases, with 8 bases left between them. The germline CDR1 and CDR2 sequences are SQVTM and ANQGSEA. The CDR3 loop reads CSVVREEQFF. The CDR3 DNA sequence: TGCAGCGTTGTGAGGGAGGAGCAGTTCTTC.

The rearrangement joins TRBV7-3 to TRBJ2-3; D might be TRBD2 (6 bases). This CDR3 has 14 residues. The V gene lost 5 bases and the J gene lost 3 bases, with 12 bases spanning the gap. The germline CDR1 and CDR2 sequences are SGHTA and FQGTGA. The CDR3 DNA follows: TGTGCCAGCAGCCGATCGGGACTTACAGATACGCAGTATTTT. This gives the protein CASSRSGLTDTQYF.

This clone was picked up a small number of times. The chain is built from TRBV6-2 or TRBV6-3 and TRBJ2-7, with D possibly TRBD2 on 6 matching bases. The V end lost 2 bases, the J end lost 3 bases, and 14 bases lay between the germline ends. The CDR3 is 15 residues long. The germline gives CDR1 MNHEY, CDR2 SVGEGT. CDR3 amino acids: CASSYGGSGGYEQYF. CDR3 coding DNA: TGTGCCAGCAGTTACGGAGGGTCGGGTGGCTACGAGCAGTACTTC.

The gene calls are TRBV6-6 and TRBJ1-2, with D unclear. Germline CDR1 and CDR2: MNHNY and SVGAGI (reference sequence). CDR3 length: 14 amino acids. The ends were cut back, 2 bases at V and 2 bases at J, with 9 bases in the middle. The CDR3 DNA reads TGTGCCAGCAGTTACCTATCCGGGAACTATGGCTACACCTTC. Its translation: CASSYLSGNYGYTF.

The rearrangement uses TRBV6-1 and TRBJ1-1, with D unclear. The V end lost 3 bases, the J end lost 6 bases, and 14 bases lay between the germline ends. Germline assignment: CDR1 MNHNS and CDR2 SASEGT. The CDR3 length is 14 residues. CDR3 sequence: CASSERVRVSEAFF. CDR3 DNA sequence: TGTGCCAGCAGTGAGAGGGTACGGGTCTCTGAAGCTTTCTTT.

The chain's CDR3 is CASSQTTWEGAPTDTQYF. The CDR3 DNA is TGTGCCAGCAGCCAAACCACGTGGGAAGGGGCCCCCACAGATACGCAGTATTTT. V usage is TRBV3-1 (or the pseudogene TRBV3-2) and J usage is TRBJ2-3; maybe TRBD1 (5 bases). The CDR3 spans 18 residues. Trimming stripped 2 bases from V and 2 bases from J, with 20 bases between. Germline CDR1 and CDR2: LGHDT and YNNKEL (reference sequence).

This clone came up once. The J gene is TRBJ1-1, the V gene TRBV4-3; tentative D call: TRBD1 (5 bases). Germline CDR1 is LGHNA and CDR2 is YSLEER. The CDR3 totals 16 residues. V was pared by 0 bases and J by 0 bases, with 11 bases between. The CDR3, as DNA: TGCGCCAGCAGCCAAGACCCGGGACTGATGAACACTGAAGCTTTCTTT. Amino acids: CASSQDPGLMNTEAFF.

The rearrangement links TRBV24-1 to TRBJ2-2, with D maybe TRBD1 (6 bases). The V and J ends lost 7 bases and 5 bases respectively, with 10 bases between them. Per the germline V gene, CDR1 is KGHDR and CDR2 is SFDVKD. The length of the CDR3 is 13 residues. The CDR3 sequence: CATSHRVTGELFF. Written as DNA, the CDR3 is TGTGCCACCAGCCACAGGGTAACCGGGGAGCTGTTTTTT.

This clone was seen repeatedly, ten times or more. The CDR3 sequence is CASAGGYEQYF. CDR3 in DNA: TGTGCCAGCGCGGGCGGCTACGAGCAGTACTTC. V gene TRBV12-3 or TRBV12-4 combines with J gene TRBJ2-7; possibly TRBD2 for D (5 bases). Trimming stripped 8 bases from V and 3 bases from J, with 8 bases between. The CDR3 has 11 amino acids.

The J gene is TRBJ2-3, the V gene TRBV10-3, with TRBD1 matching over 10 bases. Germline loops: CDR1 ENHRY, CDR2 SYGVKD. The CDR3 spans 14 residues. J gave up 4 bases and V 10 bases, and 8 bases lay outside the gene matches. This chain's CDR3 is CATKPGQGPDTQYF. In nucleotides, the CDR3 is TGTGCCACCAAACCGGGACAGGGGCCAGATACGCAGTATTTT.

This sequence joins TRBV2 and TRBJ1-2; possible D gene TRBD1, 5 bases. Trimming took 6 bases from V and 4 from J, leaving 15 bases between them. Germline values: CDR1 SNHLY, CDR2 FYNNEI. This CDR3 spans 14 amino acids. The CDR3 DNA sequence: TGTGCCAGCAGCGAGGGTCGGGGGACCTATGGCTACACCTTC. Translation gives CASSEGRGTYGYTF. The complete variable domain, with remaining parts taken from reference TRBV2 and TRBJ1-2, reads EPEVTQTPSHQVTQMGQEVILRCVPISNHLYFYWYRQILGQKVEFLVSFYNNEISEKSEIFDDQFSVERPDGSNFTLKIRSTKLEDSAMYFCASSEGRGTYGYTFGSGTRLTVV.

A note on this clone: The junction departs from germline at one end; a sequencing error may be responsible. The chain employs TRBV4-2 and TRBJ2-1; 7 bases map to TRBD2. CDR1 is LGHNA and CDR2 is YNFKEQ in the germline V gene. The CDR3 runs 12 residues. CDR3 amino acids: CASSQRDYKAVF. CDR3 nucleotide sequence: TGTGCCAGCAGCCAAAGGGACTATAAGGCGGTCTTC.

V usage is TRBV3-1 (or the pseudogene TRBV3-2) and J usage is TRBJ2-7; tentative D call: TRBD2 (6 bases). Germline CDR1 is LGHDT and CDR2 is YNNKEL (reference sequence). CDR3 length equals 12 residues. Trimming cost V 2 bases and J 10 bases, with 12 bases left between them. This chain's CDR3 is CASSQSGLSQYF. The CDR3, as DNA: TGTGCCAGCAGCCAATCCGGACTAAGTCAGTACTTC.

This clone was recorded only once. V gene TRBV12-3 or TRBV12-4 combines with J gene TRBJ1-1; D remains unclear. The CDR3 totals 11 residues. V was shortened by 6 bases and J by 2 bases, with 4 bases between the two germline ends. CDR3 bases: TGTGCCAGCAGCCCTAACACTGAAGCTTTCTTT. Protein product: CASSPNTEAFF.

CDR3 sequence: CASSLAGQFGYTF. Written as DNA, the CDR3 is TGTGCCAGCAGCTTAGCGGGGCAGTTTGGCTACACCTTC. The V gene is TRBV7-2, the J gene TRBJ1-2; maybe TRBD1 (5 bases). Germline assignment: CDR1 SGHTA and CDR2 FQGNSA. This CDR3 has 13 amino acids. The V gene lost 0 bases and the J gene lost 7 bases, with 9 bases spanning the gap.

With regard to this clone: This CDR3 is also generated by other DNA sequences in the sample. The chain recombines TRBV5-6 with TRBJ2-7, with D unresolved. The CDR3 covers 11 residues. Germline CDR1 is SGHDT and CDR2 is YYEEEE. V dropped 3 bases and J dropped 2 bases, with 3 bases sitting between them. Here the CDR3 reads CASSSTYEQYF. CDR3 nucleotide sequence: TGTGCCAGCAGCTCAACCTACGAGCAGTACTTC.

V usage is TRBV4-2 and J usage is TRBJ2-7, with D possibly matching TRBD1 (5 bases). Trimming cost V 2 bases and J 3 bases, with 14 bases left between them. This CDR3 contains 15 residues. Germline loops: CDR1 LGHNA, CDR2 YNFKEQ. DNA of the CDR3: TGTGCCAGCAGCCAATCACAGGCGCAAGGCTACGAGCAGTACTTC. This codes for CASSQSQAQGYEQYF.